This T cell receptor (beta chain) was captured by sequencing in a study of CD8 T cells in Susac syndrome. The authors reverse transcribed roughly 0.5 to 1 ug RNA with random hexamers. By means of immunoSEQ multiplex PCR, TCR beta CDR3 spanning 54 Vbeta and 13 Jbeta underwent amplification. Each CDR3 protein gets one entry after TCRdb re-called the immunoSEQ multiplex PCR reads with MiXCR. Of about 120,000 distinct CDR3 sequences in the sample, under 96% were seen once. The ends lost 1 base at V and 6 bases at J; junction bases unmatched: 8. The length of the CDR3 is 15 residues. In germline, CDR1 is SGHTA, CDR2 FQGNSA. Overall study findings and caveats: Clonal expansion was not observed in the Susac syndrome CD4+ T cell repertoires.

Points on this clonotype: The antigen is unknown.

The diagnostic criteria were recently defined, and patients with Susac syndrome met them for definite or probable disease. Isolation of CD8+ and CD4+ T cells was performed negatively, whereas enrichment of TEMRA cells was done by FACS. The sequenced material came from CD4+ T cells from PBMCs. This receptor was obtained from a human donor with Susac syndrome. The gene calls are TRBV7-2 and TRBJ1-2; 7 nucleotides align to TRBD1. CDR3 sequence reads: CASSLDARGYDGYTF. The CDR3 nucleotides read TGTGCCAGCAGCTTAGACGCCAGGGGGTATGATGGCTACACCTTC.